This passage covers 27 T cell receptor beta chains from one sample sequenced in a study of blood T cell repertoires in COVID-19 (dated by TCRdb to the early 2020s). Preparation of the library involved the immunoSEQ multiplex PCR assay. TCRdb's version of the immuneACCESS table is confined to in-frame rearrangements and falls short of the full clone set. An unresolved V gene accounts for under half of the shortfall where checked; the remainder is of unknown origin. Recorded for this sample are a few hundred thousand clones; about 90% of them occurred a single time. 1% of the sample comes from the top ten. Material: PBMCs or T cells enriched from blood (not recorded which). These receptors originate from a woman in her twenties or thirties who had recovered from COVID-19.

The CDR3 nucleotides are TGTGCCAGCAGTTGGACGCGGGGGGCCCAGTATCAAGTTCAGTTCTTC. It codes for CASSWTRGAQYQVQFF. J is TRBJ2-1 and V is TRBV28; 8 positions agree with TRBD2. This CDR3 is built from 16 residues. V lost 4 bases to trimming and J lost 13 bases; unmatched junction nucleotides: 18. Germline V gene data show CDR1 as MDHEN and CDR2 as SYDVKM.

This CDR3 reads CASSLAVGGRGYTF. CDR3 DNA sequence: TGTGCCAGCAGCTTAGCTGTGGGGGGACGGGGCTACACCTTC. The chain is built from TRBV7-8 and TRBJ1-2, with D perhaps matching TRBD1 (5 bases). Germline values: CDR1 SGHVS, CDR2 FQNEAQ. The V end was cut by 0 bases, the J end by 8 bases, with 13 bases between. This CDR3 comprises 14 residues.

The genes are TRBV5-5 and TRBJ1-3, with 8 positions matching TRBD1. The CDR3 is 14 amino acids. Germline V CDR1 and CDR2: SGHKS, YYEKEE (reference sequence). The V gene end was trimmed by 2 bases and the J gene end by 9 bases; junction bases not matched to a gene: 7. In DNA, the CDR3 is TGTGCCAGCAGCTTCCAGGGGGCGGAGGGCACCATATATTTT. Amino acids: CASSFQGAEGTIYF.

On this clone: Other DNA sequences from this sample encode an identical CDR3 as well. This chain joins TRBV7-9 and TRBJ2-7, with 8 nucleotides matching TRBD1. From germline, CDR1 is SEHNR and CDR2 FQNEAQ (reference sequence). The CDR3 has 13 amino acids. The V gene end was trimmed by 2 bases and the J gene end by 5 bases; junction bases not matched to a gene: 2. The chain's CDR3 is CASSLQGAHEQYF. DNA for the CDR3: TGTGCCAGCAGCTTACAGGGGGCCCACGAGCAGTACTTC.

The CDR3 bases are TGTGCCAGCAGCTTAGGGCAGGGGCCCGGCTCCTACGAGCAGTACTTC. This encodes CASSLGQGPGSYEQYF. The chain links TRBV13 to TRBJ2-7; TRBD1 is a possible D gene (6 bases). Germline CDR1 reads PRHDT; CDR2 reads FYEKMQ (reference sequence). Trimming left V 0 bases short and J 0 bases short, with 12 bases between. The CDR3 totals 16 residues.

The CDR3 sequence: CASSLGSGGARSTDTQYF. CDR3 in DNA: TGCGCCAGCAGCTTGGGTAGCGGGGGGGCCAGGAGCACAGATACGCAGTATTTT. The V and J genes are TRBV5-1 and TRBJ2-3, with 11 nucleotides matching TRBD2. Germline V gene data show CDR1 as SGHRS and CDR2 as YFSETQ. The length of the CDR3 is 18 residues. J lost 0 bases, V lost 0 bases, and 6 bases had no gene match.

This rearrangement joins TRBV6-5 to TRBJ1-2; D remains unclear. Looked up from germline, CDR1 is MNHEY and CDR2 is SVGAGI. V lost 2 bases and J 2 bases, leaving 15 bases between the germline ends. CDR3 length: 16 amino acids. The CDR3 coding sequence is TGTGCCAGCAGTTACATTGTCCCAGACTTAAACTATGGCTACACCTTC. Protein product: CASSYIVPDLNYGYTF.

This clone was seen a single time. The chain uses TRBV12-3 or TRBV12-4 and TRBJ1-1, with D perhaps matching TRBD1 (6 bases). Trimming shortened V by 6 bases and J by 4 bases, and 12 bases separated the two germline ends. This CDR3 spans 13 amino acids. The CDR3: CASSQTGSTEAFF. CDR3 DNA: TGTGCCAGCAGCCAGACAGGTAGCACTGAAGCTTTCTTT.

There are a few counts of this clone. The rearrangement links TRBV27 to TRBJ2-2, with D perhaps matching TRBD1 (6 bases). The CDR3 sequence is 15 residues long. Between the trimmed V and J ends, which lost 5 bases and 1 base, there was a span of 11 bases. Germline V CDR1 and CDR2: MNHEY, SMNVEV (reference sequence). Here the CDR3 DNA reads TGTGCCAGCAGTCGGACAGCTTTGAACACCGGGGAGCTGTTTTTT. Translated: CASSRTALNTGELFF.

Only one count was recorded for this clone. This chain uses TRBV7-9 with TRBJ2-5; no firm D call. Germline V gene sequence: CDR1 SEHNR, CDR2 FQNEAQ (reference sequence). The CDR3 has 13 amino acids. The ends were cut back, 6 bases at V and 2 bases at J, with 10 bases in the middle. This CDR3 is CASSMRQQETQYF. As DNA, the CDR3 is TGTGCCAGCAGTATGAGGCAACAAGAGACCCAGTACTTC.

This rearrangement joins TRBV4-1 to TRBJ1-4; 8 bases align to TRBD1. CDR3 length: 15 residues. Germline V gene data show CDR1 as MGHRA and CDR2 as YSYEKL. With V trimmed by 6 bases and J by 8 bases, 11 bases remained unmatched. CDR3 DNA sequence: TGCGCCAGCAGTCCAACCGGGACAGGCCCGGAAAAACTGTTTTTT. This sequence encodes CASSPTGTGPEKLFF.

The J gene is TRBJ1-1, the V gene TRBV12-3 or TRBV12-4; 7 nucleotides line up with TRBD1. Trimming removed 6 bases from V and 10 bases from J; junction bases left unmatched: 11. This CDR3 is 13 amino acids long. This chain's CDR3 is CASRTGLPLGAFF. The CDR3, as DNA: TGTGCCAGCAGGACAGGGCTCCCCTTGGGAGCTTTCTTT.

A word on this clone: One junction end disagrees with the germline gene, perhaps due to a read error. The chain carries TRBV5-1 and TRBJ1-5; tentatively, D is TRBD1 (6 bases). The germline gives CDR1 SGHRS, CDR2 YFSETQ. This CDR3 is 15 amino acids long. CDR3 DNA sequence: TGCGCCAGCACCTTGTCGGACAGTGCCAATCAGCCCCAGCATTTT. Translating gives CASTLSDSANQPQHF. The full variable domain, rest sourced from reference TRBV5-1 and TRBJ1-5, is KAGVTQTPRYLIKTRGQQVTLSCSPISGHRSVSWYQQTPGQGLQFLFEYFSETQRNKGNFPGRFSGRQFSNSRSEMNVSTLELGDSALYLCASTLSDSANQPQHFGDGTRLSIL.

The genes are TRBV19 and TRBJ1-4; 7 bases agree with TRBD1. Germline V gene lookup returns CDR1 LNHDA and CDR2 SQIVND (reference sequence). The V segment lost 0 bases and the J segment 3 bases; nucleotides outside the gene matches: 1. This CDR3 region has 15 residues. CDR3: CASSIEQGPNEKLFF. In nucleotides, the CDR3 is TGTGCCAGTAGTATAGAACAGGGGCCTAATGAAAAACTGTTTTTT.

This clone occurred once. The rearrangement joins TRBV30 to TRBJ1-2; D not certain. Trimming shortened V by 0 bases and J by 3 bases, and 8 bases separated the two germline ends. Germline CDR1 reads GTSNPN; CDR2 reads SVGIG (reference sequence). The CDR3 runs 13 residues. As DNA, the CDR3 is TGTGCCTGGAGTGTATTCAGCGACTATGGCTACACCTTC. As protein: CAWSVFSDYGYTF.

This clone was picked up one time. V and J are TRBV6-5 and TRBJ1-5; no clear D. Per the germline V gene, CDR1 is MNHEY and CDR2 is SVGAGI. Trimming cost V 10 bases and J 6 bases, with 16 bases left between them. CDR3 length: 13 amino acids. CDR3: CATGRGVGQPQHF. For the CDR3, the DNA is TGTGCCACCGGTCGGGGTGTTGGTCAGCCCCAGCATTTT.

This chain links TRBV6-5 with TRBJ2-5; D is ambiguous. V lost 0 bases and J lost 7, with 12 bases in between. Germline V gene data show CDR1 as MNHEY and CDR2 as SVGAGI. This CDR3 has 14 amino acids. CDR3 nucleotides: TGTGCCAGCAGTTACTCGATTCTAGTGGGGACCCAGTACTTC. Protein: CASSYSILVGTQYF.

This chain uses TRBV27 with TRBJ2-6, with 9 bases aligning to TRBD1. CDR3 length: 24 amino acids. Per the germline V gene, CDR1 is MNHEY and CDR2 is SMNVEV (reference sequence). J gave up 1 base and V 0 bases, and 22 bases lay outside the gene matches. CDR3 sequence: CASSLSPFYTATGGVLSGANVLTF. In DNA, the CDR3 is TGTGCCAGCAGTTTATCCCCCTTCTACACGGCGACAGGGGGTGTCCTTTCTGGGGCCAACGTCCTGACTTTC.

The gene calls are TRBV18 and TRBJ1-5; 8 bases are a match to TRBD1. This CDR3 has 15 residues. Germline V CDR1 and CDR2: KGHSH, LQKENI. The trim removed 3 bases at V and 3 bases at J, leaving 4 bases unmatched. The CDR3: CASSPRTGNNQPQHF. In nucleotides, the CDR3 is TGTGCCAGCTCACCCCGGACAGGGAACAATCAGCCCCAGCATTTT.

This chain uses TRBV30 with TRBJ2-7, with D perhaps matching TRBD1 (7 bases). The V end was cut by 3 bases, the J end by 2 bases, with 14 bases between. Germline V gene sequence: CDR1 GTSNPN, CDR2 SVGIG (reference sequence). The length of the CDR3 is 14 residues. CDR3 protein: CAWRRDSTTYEQYF. The CDR3 DNA is TGTGCCTGGAGGCGGGACAGTACTACCTACGAGCAGTACTTC.

V gene TRBV19 combines with J gene TRBJ2-1; tentatively, D is TRBD2 (6 bases). The V end was cut by 5 bases, the J end by 5 bases, with 25 bases between. The length of the CDR3 is 18 residues. Germline V gives CDR1 LNHDA, CDR2 SQIVND (reference sequence). DNA for the CDR3: TGTGCCAGTAGTGGATACTCATGGGGGGTCCCTGACCACAATGAGCAGTTCTTC. Translating it yields CASSGYSWGVPDHNEQFF.

V is TRBV28 and J is TRBJ1-6, with D tentatively TRBD1 (5 bases). CDR3 size: 14 residues. Germline CDR1 reads MDHEN; CDR2 reads SYDVKM. V shed 6 bases and J shed 6 bases, with 12 bases lying between them. CDR3 sequence: CASSLSRGNSPLHF. The CDR3, as DNA: TGTGCCAGCAGCTTGAGTAGGGGTAATTCACCCCTCCACTTT.

Here the CDR3 DNA reads TGCAGCGTTACTTCCCCGGGACAGGGGGCCGGACTTACCTACAATGAGCAGTTCTTC. Amino acids: CSVTSPGQGAGLTYNEQFF. The V call is TRBV29-1, the J call TRBJ2-1, with TRBD1 identical over 12 bases. Germline CDR1 SQVTM, CDR2 ANQGSEA. This CDR3 region has 19 residues. J lost 2 bases, V lost 5 bases, and 16 bases had no gene match.

V usage is TRBV28 and J usage is TRBJ1-4; no clear D. The germline V gene encodes CDR1 MDHEN and CDR2 SYDVKM. CDR3 length equals 15 residues. V was shortened by 6 bases and J by 4 bases, with 15 bases between the two germline ends. This CDR3 is CASSPNGFGNEKLFF. The CDR3 DNA sequence: TGTGCCAGCAGCCCCAATGGCTTTGGTAATGAAAAACTGTTTTTT.

The V call is TRBV19, the J call TRBJ1-5; 7 bases line up with TRBD1. CDR3 length: 14 residues. In germline, CDR1 is LNHDA, CDR2 SQIVND (reference sequence). Trimming took 6 bases from V and 5 from J; bases not matched to a gene: 7. The chain's CDR3 is CASSGQVRDQPQHF. DNA for the CDR3: TGTGCCAGTAGCGGACAGGTTCGTGATCAGCCCCAGCATTTT.

Details on this clone: Other DNA sequences in the sample encode the same CDR3. The gene calls are TRBV18 and TRBJ2-3, with 11 bases fitting TRBD2. The CDR3 runs 16 residues. The J segment lost 2 bases and the V segment lost 3 bases, leaving 4 bases of the junction unmatched. From germline, CDR1 is KGHSH and CDR2 LQKENI. The CDR3 sequence is CASSPLAGGYTDTQYF. CDR3 DNA: TGTGCCAGCTCACCTCTAGCGGGGGGTTACACAGATACGCAGTATTTT.

The chain has TRBV19 and TRBJ2-7; 8 positions agree with TRBD1. V was clipped by 4 bases and J by 5 bases; unmatched bases: 10. CDR1 and CDR2 from the germline V gene are LNHDA and SQIVND (reference sequence). The CDR3 length is 15 residues. CDR3: CASSTTPDRGDEQYF. CDR3 coding DNA: TGTGCCAGTAGTACTACCCCTGACAGGGGCGACGAGCAGTACTTC.